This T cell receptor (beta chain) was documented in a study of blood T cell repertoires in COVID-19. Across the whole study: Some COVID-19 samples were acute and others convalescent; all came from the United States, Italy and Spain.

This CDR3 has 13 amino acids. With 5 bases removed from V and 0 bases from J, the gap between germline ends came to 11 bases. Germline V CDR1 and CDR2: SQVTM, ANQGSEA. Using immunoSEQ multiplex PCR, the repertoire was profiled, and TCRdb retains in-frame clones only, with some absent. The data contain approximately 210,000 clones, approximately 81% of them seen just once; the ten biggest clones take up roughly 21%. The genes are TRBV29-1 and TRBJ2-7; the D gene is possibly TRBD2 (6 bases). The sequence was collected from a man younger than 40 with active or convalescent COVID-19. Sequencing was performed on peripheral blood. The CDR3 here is CSVLWTNSYEQYF. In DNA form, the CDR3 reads TGCAGCGTTCTCTGGACTAACTCCTACGAGCAGTACTTC.